This TCR beta chain derives from a study of shared clonotypes between healthy human individuals. In the study overall: Participating donors consisted of a couple of women and a few men aged 18 to 49. Per donor, three plates held CD4 naive cells, three held CD4 memory, two held CD8 naive and one held CD8 memory.

Comment on this clone: The target antigen is unknown.

The repertoire was sequenced with immunoSEQ multiplex PCR; TCRdb's copy has only in-frame clones and lacks some. Altogether 500,000 or so clones are present, roughly 95% being singletons, with the ten largest covering approximately 0.067%. Study-level results: Sequencing depth was predicted to influence how clonotypes are shared among donors. Between several donors, naive CD4 clonotypes were shared at a level of approximately 5%.

This CDR3 spans 12 amino acids. Deletions cut 4 bases from V and 5 bases from J, with 6 bases between. From germline, CDR1 is MNHEY and CDR2 SVGAGI. The sample comprised naive CD4+ T cells sorted from blood. Noted subset: CD45RA+ positively selected. The sequence was collected from a woman in her thirties in good health. The chain combines TRBV6-5 with TRBJ1-5; no definite D call. The CDR3 DNA follows: TGTGCCAGCAGTTTAGAGTATCAGCCCCAGCATTTT. Translating it yields CASSLEYQPQHF.